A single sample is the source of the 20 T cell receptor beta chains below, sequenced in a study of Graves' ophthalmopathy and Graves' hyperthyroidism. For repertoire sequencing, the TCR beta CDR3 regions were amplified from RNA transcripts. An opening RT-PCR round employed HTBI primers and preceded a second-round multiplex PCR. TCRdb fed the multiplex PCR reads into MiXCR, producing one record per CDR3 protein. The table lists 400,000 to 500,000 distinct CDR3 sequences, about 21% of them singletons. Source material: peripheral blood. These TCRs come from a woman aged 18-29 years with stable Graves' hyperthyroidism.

Here the CDR3 DNA reads TGTGCCAGCAGCCATCATGCGGGGGAGCAGTACTTC. Protein: CASSHHAGEQYF. This chain uses TRBV12-3 or TRBV12-4 with TRBJ2-7; tentatively, D is TRBD2 (6 bases). The CDR3 is 12 residues long. V lost 6 bases to trimming and J lost 7 bases, with 13 bases between them.

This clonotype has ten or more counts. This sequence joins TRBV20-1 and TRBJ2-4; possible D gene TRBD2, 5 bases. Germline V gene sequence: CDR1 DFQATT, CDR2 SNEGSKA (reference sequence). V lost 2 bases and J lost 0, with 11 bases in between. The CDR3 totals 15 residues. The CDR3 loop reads CSARSGVLAKNIQYF. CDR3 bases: TGCAGTGCTAGAAGCGGAGTGCTAGCCAAAAACATTCAGTACTTC.

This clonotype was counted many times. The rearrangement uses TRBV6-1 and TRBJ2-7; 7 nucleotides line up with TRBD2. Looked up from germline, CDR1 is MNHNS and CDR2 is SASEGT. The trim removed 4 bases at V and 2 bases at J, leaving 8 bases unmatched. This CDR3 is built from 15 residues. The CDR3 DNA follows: TGTGCCAGCAGTGTCCACCGGCTAGCGGCCTACGAGCAGTACTTC. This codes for CASSVHRLAAYEQYF.

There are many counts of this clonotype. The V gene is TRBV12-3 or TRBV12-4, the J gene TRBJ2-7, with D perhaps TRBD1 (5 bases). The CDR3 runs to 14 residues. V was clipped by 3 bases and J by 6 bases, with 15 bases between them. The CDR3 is CASSLGTQGAEQYF. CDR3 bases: TGTGCCAGCAGTTTGGGTACTCAGGGCGCCGAGCAGTACTTC.

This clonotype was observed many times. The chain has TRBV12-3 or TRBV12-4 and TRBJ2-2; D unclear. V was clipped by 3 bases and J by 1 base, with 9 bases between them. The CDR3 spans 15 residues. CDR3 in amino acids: CASSFIGMNTGELFF. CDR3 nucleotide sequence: TGTGCCAGCAGTTTTATTGGGATGAACACCGGGGAGCTGTTTTTT.

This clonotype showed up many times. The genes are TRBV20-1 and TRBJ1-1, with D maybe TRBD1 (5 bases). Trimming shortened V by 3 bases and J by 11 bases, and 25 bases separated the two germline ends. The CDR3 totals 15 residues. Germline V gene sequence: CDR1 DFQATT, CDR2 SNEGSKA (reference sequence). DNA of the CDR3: TGCAGTGCTAGTTTTTTCGGGGACCCACTGAAGTATGCTTTCTTT. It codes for CSASFFGDPLKYAFF.

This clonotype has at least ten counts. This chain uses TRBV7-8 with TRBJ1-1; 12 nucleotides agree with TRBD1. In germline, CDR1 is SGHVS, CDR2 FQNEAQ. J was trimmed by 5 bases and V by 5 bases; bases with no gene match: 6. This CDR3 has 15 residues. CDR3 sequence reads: CASSPGQGAGTEAFF. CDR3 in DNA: TGTGCCAGCAGCCCGGGACAGGGGGCGGGTACTGAAGCTTTCTTT.

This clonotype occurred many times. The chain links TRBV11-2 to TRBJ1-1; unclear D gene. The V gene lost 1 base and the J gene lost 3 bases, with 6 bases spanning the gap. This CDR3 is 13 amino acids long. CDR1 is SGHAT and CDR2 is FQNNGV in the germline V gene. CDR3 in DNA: TGTGCCAGCAGCTTAGGGACGGACACTGAAGCTTTCTTT. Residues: CASSLGTDTEAFF.

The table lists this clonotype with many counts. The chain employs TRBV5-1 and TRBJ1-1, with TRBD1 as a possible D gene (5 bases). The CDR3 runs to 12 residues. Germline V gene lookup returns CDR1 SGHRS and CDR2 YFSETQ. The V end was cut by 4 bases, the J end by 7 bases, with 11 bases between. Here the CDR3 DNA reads TGCGCCAGCAGCCCGGGGGACGGTGAAGCTTTCTTT. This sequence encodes CASSPGDGEAFF. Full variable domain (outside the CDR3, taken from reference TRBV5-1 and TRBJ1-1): KAGVTQTPRYLIKTRGQQVTLSCSPISGHRSVSWYQQTPGQGLQFLFEYFSETQRNKGNFPGRFSGRQFSNSRSEMNVSTLELGDSALYLCASSPGDGEAFFGQGTRLTVV.

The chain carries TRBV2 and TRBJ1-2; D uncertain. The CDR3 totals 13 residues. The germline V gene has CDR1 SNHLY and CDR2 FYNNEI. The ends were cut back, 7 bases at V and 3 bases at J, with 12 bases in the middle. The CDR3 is CASKIALYYGYTF. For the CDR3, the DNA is TGTGCCAGCAAAATCGCCCTTTACTATGGCTACACCTTC.

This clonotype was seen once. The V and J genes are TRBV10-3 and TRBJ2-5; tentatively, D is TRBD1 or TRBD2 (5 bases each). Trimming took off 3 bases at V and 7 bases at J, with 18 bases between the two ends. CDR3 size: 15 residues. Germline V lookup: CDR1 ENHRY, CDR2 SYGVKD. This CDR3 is CAISEQEGRIGTQYF. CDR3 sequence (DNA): TGTGCCATCAGTGAACAAGAGGGGCGGATTGGGACCCAGTACTTC.

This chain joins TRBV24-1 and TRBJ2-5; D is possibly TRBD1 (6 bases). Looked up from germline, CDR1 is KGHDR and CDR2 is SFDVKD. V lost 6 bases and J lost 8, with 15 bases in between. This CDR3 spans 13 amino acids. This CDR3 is CATSLGQGLTQYF. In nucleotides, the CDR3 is TGTGCCACCAGTCTAGGCCAGGGGCTCACCCAGTACTTC.

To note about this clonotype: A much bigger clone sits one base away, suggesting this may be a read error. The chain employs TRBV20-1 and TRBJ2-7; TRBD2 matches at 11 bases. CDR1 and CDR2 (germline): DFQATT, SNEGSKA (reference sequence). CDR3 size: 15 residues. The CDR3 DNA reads TGCAGTGCTGGGCTACCGGGACTAGCGGCGCAGGAGCAGTGCTTC. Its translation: CSAGLPGLAAQEQCF.

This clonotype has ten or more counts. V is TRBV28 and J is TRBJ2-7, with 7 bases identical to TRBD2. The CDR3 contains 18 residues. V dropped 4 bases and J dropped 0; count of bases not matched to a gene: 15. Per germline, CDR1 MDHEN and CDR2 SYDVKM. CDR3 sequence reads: CASSCGLVEYFNSYEQYF. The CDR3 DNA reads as TGTGCCAGCAGTTGCGGACTAGTCGAATACTTTAACTCCTACGAGCAGTACTTC.

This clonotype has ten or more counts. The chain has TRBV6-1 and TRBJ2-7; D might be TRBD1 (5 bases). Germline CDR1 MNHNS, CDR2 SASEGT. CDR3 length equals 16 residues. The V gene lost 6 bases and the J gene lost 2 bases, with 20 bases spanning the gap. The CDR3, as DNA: TGTGCCAGCAGCCAACGGCCGGCCAGGGCCGCCTACGAGCAGTACTTC. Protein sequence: CASSQRPARAAYEQYF.

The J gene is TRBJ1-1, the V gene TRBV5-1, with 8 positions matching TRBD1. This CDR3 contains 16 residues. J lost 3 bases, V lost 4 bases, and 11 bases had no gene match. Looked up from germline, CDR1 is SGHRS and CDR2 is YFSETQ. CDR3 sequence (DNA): TGCGCCAGCAGCCCGGACAGGGAAGGGGGCTACACTGAAGCTTTCTTT. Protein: CASSPDREGGYTEAFF. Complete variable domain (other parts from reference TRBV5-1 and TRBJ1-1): KAGVTQTPRYLIKTRGQQVTLSCSPISGHRSVSWYQQTPGQGLQFLFEYFSETQRNKGNFPGRFSGRQFSNSRSEMNVSTLELGDSALYLCASSPDREGGYTEAFFGQGTRLTVV.

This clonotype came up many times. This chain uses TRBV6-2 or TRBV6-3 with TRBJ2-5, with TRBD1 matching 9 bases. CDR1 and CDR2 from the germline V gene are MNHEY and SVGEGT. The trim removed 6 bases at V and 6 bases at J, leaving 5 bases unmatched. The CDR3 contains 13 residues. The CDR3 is CASSNGQGQTQYF. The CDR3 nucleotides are TGTGCCAGCAGCAACGGACAGGGGCAGACCCAGTACTTC.

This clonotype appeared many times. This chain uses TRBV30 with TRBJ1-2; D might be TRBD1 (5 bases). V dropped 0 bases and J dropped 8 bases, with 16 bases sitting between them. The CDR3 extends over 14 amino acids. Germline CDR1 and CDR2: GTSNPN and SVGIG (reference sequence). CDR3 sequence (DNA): TGTGCCTGGAGTGTACTCGGTCGTGGGGGGGGCTACACCTTC. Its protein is CAWSVLGRGGGYTF.

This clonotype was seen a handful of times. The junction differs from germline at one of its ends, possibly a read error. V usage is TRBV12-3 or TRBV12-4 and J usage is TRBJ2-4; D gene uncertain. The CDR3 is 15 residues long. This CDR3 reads CASRSGPSAKNIKYF. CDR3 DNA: TGTGCCAGCAGATCCGGACCCTCAGCCAAAAACATTAAGTACTTC.

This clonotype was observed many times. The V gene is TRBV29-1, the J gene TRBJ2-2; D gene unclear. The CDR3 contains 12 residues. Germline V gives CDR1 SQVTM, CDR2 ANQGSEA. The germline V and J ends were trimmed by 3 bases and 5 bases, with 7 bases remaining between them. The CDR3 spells CSVEENTGELFF. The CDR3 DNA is TGCAGCGTTGAGGAAAATACCGGGGAGCTGTTTTTT.